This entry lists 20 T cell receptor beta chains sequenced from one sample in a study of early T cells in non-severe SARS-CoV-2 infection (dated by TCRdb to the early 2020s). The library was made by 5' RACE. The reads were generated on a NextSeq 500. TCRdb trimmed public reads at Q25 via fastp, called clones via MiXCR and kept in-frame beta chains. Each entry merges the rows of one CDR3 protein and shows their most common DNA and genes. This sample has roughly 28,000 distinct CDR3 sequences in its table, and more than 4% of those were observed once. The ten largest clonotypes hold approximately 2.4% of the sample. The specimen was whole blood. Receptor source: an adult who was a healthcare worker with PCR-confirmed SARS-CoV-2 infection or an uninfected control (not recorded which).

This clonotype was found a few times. The CDR3 loop is CATSDLRENQETQYF. CDR3 nucleotides: TGTGCCACCAGTGATTTGCGGGAGAATCAAGAGACCCAGTACTTC. The rearrangement links TRBV24-1 to TRBJ2-5; a weak D match, TRBD2 (6 bases). CDR3 length: 15 residues. Germline V gene sequence: CDR1 KGHDR, CDR2 SFDVKD. V lost 0 bases, J lost 2 bases, and 9 bases lay in between.

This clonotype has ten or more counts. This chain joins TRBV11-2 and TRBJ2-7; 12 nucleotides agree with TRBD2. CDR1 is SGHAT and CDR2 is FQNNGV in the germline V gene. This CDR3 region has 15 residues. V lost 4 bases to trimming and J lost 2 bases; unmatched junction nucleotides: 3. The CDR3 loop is CASSWGLAGTYEQYF. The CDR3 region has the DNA TGTGCCAGCAGCTGGGGACTAGCGGGCACCTACGAGCAGTACTTC.

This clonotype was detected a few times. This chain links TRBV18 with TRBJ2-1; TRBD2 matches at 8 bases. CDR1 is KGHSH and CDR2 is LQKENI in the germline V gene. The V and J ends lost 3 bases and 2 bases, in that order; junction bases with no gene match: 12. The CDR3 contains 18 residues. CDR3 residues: CASSPPRPGLETYNEQFF. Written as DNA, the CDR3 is TGTGCCAGCTCACCGCCACGACCGGGACTAGAAACCTACAATGAGCAGTTCTTC.

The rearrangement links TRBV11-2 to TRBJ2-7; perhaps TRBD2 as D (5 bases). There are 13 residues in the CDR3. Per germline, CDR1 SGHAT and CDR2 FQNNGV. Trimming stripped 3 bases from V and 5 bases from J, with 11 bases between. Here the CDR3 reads CASSFVRGNEQYF. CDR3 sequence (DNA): TGTGCCAGCAGCTTCGTTCGGGGAAACGAGCAGTACTTC.

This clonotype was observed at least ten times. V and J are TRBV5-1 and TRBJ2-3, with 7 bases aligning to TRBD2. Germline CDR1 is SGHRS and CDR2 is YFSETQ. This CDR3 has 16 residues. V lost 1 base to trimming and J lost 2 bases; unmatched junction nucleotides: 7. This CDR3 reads CASSLRAGSPTDTQYF. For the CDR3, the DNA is TGCGCCAGCAGCTTGAGAGCGGGGTCTCCCACAGATACGCAGTATTTT. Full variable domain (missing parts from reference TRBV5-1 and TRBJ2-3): KAGVTQTPRYLIKTRGQQVTLSCSPISGHRSVSWYQQTPGQGLQFLFEYFSETQRNKGNFPGRFSGRQFSNSRSEMNVSTLELGDSALYLCASSLRAGSPTDTQYFGPGTRLTVL.

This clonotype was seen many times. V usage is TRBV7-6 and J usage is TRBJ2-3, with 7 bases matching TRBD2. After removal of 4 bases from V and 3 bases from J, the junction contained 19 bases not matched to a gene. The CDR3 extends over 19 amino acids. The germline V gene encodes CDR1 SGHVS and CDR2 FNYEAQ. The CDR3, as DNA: TGTGCCAGCAGCTCCCCGGGGGGTGCGGGAGTTCCCCAAACAGATACGCAGTATTTT. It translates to CASSSPGGAGVPQTDTQYF.

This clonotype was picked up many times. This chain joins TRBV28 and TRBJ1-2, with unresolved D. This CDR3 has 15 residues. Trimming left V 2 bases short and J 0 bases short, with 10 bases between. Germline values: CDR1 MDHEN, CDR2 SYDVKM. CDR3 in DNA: TGTGCCAGCAGTTTAACGGCGGCCACTAACTATGGCTACACCTTC. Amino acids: CASSLTAATNYGYTF.

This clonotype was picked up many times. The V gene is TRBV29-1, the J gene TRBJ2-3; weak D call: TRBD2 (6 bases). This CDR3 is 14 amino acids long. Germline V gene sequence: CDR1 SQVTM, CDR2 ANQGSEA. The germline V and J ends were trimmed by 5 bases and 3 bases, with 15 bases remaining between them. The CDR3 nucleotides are TGCAGCGTTTTTTTGCGGGATGGTACAGATACGCAGTATTTT. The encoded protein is CSVFLRDGTDTQYF.

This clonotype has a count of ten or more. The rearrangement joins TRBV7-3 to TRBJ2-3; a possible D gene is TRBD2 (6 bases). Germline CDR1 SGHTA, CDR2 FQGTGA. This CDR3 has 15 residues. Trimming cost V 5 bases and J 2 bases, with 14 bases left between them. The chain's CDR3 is CASSPDGGPTDTQYF. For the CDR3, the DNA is TGTGCCAGCAGCCCGGACGGGGGACCCACAGATACGCAGTATTTT.

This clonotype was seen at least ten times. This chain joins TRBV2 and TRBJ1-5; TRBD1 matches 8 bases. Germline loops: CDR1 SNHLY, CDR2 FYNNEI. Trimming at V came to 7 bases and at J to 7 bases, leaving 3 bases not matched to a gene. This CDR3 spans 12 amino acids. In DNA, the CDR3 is TGTGCCAGCACTCAGGGGGCACAGCCCCAGCATTTT. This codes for CASTQGAQPQHF.

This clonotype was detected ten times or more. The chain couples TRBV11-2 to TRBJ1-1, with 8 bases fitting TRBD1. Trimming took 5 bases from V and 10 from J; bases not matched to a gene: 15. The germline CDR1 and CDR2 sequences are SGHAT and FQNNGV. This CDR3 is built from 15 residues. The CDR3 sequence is CASSHLGQGRTGAFF. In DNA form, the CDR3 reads TGTGCCAGCAGCCACCTTGGACAGGGAAGGACGGGAGCTTTCTTT.

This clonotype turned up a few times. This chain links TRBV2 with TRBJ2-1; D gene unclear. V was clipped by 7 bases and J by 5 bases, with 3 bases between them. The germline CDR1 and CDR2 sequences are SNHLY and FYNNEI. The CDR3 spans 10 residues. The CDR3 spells CASTHNEQFF. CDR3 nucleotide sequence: TGTGCCAGCACTCACAATGAGCAGTTCTTC.

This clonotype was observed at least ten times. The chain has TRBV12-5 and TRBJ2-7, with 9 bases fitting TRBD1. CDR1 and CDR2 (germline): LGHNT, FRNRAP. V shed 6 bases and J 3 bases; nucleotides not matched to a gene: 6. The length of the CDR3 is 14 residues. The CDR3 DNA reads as TGTGCTAGTGGGATGACAGGGGGGATCTACGAGCAGTACTTC. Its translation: CASGMTGGIYEQYF. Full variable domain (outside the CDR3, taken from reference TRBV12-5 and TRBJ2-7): DARVTQTPRHKVTEMGQEVTMRCQPILGHNTVFWYRQTMMQGLELLAYFRNRAPLDDSGMPKDRFSAEMPDATLATLKIQPSEPRDSAVYFCASGMTGGIYEQYFGPGTRLTVT.

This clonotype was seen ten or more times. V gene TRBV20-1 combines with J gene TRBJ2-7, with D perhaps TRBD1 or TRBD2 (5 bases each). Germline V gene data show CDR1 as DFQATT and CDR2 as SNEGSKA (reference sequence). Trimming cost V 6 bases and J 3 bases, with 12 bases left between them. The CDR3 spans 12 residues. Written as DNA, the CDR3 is TGCAGTGCCGCAGGGCGGGTCTACGAGCAGTACTTC. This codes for CSAAGRVYEQYF.

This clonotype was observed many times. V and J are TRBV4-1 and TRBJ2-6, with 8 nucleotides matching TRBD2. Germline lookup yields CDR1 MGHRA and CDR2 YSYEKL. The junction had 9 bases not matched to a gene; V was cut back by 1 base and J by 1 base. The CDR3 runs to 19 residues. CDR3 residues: CASSQGMTSAISGANVLTF. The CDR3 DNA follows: TGCGCCAGCAGCCAAGGCATGACTAGCGCGATTTCTGGGGCCAACGTCCTGACTTTC.

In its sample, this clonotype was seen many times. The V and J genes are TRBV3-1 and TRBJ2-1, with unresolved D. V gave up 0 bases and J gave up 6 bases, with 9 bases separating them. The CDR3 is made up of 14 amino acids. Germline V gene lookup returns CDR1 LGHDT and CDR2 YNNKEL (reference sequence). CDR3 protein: CASSQDEKVNEQFF. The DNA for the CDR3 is TGTGCCAGCAGCCAAGACGAGAAAGTCAATGAGCAGTTCTTC.

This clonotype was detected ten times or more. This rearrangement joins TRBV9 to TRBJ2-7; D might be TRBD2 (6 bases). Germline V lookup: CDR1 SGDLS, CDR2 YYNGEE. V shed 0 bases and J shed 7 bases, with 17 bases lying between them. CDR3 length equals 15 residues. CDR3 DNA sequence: TGTGCCAGCAGCGTAGAGGCTAGCGCCCTTGGGGAGCAGTACTTC. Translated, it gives CASSVEASALGEQYF. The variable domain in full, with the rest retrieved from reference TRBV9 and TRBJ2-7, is DSGVTQTPKHLITATGQRVTLRCSPRSGDLSVYWYQQSLDQGLQFLIQYYNGEERAKGNILERFSAQQFPDLHSELNLSSLELGDSALYFCASSVEASALGEQYFGPGTRLTVT.

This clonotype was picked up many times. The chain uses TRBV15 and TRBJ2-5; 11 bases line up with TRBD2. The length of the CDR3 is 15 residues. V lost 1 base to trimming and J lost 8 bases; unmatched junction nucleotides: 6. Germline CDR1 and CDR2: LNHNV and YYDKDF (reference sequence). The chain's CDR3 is CATSRGETSGATQYF. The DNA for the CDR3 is TGTGCCACCAGCAGAGGCGAGACTAGCGGGGCCACCCAGTACTTC.

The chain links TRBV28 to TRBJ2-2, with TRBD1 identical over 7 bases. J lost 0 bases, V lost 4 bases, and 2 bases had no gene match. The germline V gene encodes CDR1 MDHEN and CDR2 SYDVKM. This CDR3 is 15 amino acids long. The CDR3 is CASSSDRANTGELFF. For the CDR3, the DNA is TGTGCCAGCAGTTCCGACAGGGCGAACACCGGGGAGCTGTTTTTT.

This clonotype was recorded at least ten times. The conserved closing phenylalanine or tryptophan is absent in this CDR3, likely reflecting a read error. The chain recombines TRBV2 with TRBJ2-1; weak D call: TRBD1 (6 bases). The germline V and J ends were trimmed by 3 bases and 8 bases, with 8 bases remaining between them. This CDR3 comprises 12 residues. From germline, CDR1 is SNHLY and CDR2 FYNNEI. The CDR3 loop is CASSDGGYEQFY. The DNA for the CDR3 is TGTGCCAGCAGTGATGGGGGCTATGAGCAGTTCTAC.